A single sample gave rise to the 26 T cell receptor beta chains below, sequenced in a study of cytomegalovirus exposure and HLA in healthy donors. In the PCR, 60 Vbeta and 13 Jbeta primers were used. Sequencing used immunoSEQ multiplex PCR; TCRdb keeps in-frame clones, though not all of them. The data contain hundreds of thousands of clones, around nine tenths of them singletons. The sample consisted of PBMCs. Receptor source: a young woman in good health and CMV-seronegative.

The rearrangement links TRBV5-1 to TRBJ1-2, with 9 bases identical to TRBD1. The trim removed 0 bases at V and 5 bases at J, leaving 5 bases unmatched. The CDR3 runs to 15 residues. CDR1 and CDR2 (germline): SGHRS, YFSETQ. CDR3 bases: TGCGCCAGCAGCTTGGGACAGGGGGAGATGTATGGCTACACCTTC. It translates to CASSLGQGEMYGYTF. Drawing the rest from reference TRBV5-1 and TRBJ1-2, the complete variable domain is KAGVTQTPRYLIKTRGQQVTLSCSPISGHRSVSWYQQTPGQGLQFLFEYFSETQRNKGNFPGRFSGRQFSNSRSEMNVSTLELGDSALYLCASSLGQGEMYGYTFGSGTRLTVV.

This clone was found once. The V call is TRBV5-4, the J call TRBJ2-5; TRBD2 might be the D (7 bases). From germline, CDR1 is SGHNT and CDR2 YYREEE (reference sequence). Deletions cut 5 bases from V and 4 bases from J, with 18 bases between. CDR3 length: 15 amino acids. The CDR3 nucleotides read TGTGCCAGCAGGTCGGGGGGCCCCGGTGTAGAGACCCAGTACTTC. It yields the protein CASRSGGPGVETQYF.

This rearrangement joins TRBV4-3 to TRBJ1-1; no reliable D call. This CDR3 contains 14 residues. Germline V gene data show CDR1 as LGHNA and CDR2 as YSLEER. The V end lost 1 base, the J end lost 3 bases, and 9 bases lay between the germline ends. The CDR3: CASSQVLSDTEAFF. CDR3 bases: TGCGCCAGCAGCCAAGTTCTCTCGGACACTGAAGCTTTCTTT.

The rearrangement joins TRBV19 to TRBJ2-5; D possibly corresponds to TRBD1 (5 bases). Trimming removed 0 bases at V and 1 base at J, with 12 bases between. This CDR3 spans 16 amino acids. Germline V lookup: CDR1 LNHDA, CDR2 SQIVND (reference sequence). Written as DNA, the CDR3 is TGTGCCAGTAGTATAGATCTCGAGACAGCCCAAGAGACCCAGTACTTC. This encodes CASSIDLETAQETQYF.

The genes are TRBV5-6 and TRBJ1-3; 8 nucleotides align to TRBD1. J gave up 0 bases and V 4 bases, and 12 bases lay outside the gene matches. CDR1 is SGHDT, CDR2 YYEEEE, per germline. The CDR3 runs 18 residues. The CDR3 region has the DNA TGTGCCAGCAGCCGCTGGGACAGGAGCGGTTTCTCTGGAAACACCATATATTTT. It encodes CASSRWDRSGFSGNTIYF.

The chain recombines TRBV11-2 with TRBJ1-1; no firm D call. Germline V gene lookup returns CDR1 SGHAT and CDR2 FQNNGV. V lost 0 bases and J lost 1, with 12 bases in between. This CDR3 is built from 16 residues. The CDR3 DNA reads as TGTGCCAGCAGCTTAGATACGCGAATCGGGAACACTGAAGCTTTCTTT. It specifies CASSLDTRIGNTEAFF.

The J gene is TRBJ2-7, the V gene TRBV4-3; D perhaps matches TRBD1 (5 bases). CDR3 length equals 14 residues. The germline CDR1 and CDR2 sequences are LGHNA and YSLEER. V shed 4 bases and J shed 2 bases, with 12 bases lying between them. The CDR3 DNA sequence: TGCGCCAGCAGCCGGGGCCAGGGCACCTACGAGCAGTACTTC. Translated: CASSRGQGTYEQYF.

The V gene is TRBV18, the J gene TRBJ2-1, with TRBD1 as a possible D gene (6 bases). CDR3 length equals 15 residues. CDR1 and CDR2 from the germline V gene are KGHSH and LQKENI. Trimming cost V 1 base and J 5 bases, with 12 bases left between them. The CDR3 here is CASSPLGKGDNEQFF. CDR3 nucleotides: TGTGCCAGCTCACCACTGGGTAAGGGGGACAATGAGCAGTTCTTC.

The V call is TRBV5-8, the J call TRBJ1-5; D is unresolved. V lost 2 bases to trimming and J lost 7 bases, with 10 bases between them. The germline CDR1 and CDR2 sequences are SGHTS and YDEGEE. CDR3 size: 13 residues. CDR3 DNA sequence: TGTGCCAGCAGCTTCTGGGAGGGACAGCCCCAGCATTTT. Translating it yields CASSFWEGQPQHF.

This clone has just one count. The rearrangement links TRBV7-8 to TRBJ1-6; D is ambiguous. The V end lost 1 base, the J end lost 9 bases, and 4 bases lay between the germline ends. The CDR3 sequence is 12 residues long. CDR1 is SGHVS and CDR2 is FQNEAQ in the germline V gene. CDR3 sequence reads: CASSLDLSPLHF. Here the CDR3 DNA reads TGTGCCAGCAGCTTAGATCTTTCACCCCTCCACTTT.

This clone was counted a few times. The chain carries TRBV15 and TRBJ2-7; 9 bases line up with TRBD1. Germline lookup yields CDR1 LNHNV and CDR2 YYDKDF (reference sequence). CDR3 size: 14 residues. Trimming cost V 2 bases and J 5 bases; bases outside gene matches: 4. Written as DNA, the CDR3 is TGTGCCACCAGCAGACAGGACAGGGGCCACGAGCAGTACTTC. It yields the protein CATSRQDRGHEQYF.

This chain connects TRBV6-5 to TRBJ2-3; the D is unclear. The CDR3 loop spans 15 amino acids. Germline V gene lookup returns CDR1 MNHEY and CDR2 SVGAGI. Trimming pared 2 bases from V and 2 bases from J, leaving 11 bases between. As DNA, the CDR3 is TGTGCCAGCAGTTACGTATCGAAACACACAGATACGCAGTATTTT. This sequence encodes CASSYVSKHTDTQYF.

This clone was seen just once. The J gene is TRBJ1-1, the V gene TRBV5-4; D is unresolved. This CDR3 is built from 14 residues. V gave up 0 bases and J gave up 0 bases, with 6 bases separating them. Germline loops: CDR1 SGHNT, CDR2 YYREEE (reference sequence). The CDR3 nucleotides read TGTGCCAGCAGCTTGGTTGAGCTGAACACTGAAGCTTTCTTT. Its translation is CASSLVELNTEAFF.

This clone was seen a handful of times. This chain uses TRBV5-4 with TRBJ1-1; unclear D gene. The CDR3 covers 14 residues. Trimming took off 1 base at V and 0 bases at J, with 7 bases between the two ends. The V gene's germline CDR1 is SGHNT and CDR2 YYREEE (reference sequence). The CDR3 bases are TGTGCCAGCAGCTTGCGACACATGAACACTGAAGCTTTCTTT. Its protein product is CASSLRHMNTEAFF.

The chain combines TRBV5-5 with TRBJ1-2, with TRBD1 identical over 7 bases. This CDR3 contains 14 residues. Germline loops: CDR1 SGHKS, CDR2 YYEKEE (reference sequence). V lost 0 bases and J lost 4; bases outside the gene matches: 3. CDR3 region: CASSLANRGYGYTF. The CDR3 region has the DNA TGTGCCAGCAGCTTGGCCAACAGGGGCTATGGCTACACCTTC.

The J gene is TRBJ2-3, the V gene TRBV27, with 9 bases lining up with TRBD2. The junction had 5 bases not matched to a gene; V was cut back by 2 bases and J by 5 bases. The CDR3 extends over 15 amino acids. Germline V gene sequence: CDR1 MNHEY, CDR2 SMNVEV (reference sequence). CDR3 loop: CASSLLAGPEDTQYF. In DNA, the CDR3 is TGTGCCAGCAGTTTACTAGCGGGGCCCGAAGATACGCAGTATTTT.

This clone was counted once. CDR3 amino acids: CASSQQSTDTQYF. CDR3 coding DNA: TGTGCCAGCAGTCAACAGTCCACAGATACGCAGTATTTT. The chain has TRBV6-6 and TRBJ2-3; D is undetermined. The V and J ends lost 5 bases and 2 bases respectively, with 8 bases between them. Per germline, CDR1 MNHNY and CDR2 SVGAGI (reference sequence). The CDR3 consists of 13 residues.

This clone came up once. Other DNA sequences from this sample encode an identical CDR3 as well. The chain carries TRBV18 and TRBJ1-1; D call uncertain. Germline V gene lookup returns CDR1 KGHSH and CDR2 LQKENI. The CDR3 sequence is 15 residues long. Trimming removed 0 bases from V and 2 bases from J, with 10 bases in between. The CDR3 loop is CASSPPGGLNTEAFF. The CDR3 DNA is TGTGCCAGCTCACCACCGGGAGGGCTCAACACTGAAGCTTTCTTT.

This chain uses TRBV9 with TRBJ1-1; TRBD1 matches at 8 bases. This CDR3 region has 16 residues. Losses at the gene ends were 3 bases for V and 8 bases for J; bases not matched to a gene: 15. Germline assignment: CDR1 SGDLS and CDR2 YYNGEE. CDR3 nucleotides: TGTGCCAGCAGCGCCCGACAAACCGCAGGGGGCGGGGAAGCTTTCTTT. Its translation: CASSARQTAGGGEAFF.

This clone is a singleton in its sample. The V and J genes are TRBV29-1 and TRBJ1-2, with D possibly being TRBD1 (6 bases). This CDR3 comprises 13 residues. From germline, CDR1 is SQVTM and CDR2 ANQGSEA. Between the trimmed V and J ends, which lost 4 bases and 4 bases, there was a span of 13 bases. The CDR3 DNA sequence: TGCAGCGTTGGTCGGACAGACTCCTATGGCTACACCTTC. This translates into CSVGRTDSYGYTF.

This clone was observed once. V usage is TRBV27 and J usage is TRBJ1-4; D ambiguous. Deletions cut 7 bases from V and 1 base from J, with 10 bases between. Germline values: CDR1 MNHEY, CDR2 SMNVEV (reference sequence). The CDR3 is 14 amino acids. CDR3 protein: CASKNVGTNEKLFF. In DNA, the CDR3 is TGTGCCAGCAAGAATGTCGGAACTAATGAAAAACTGTTTTTT.

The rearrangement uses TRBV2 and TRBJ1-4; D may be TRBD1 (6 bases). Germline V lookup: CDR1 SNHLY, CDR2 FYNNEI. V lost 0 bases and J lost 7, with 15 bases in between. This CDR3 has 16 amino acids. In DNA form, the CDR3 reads TGTGCCAGCAGTGAAGCGCTTGGGGGCCAAAGTGAAAAACTGTTTTTT. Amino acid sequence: CASSEALGGQSEKLFF.

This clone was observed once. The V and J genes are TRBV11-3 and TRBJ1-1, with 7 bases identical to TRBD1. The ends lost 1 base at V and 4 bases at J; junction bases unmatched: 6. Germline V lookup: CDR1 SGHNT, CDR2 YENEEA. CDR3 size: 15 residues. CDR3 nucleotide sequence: TGTGCCAGCAGCTTAGGCCCAGGGGGGCGCACTGAAGCTTTCTTT. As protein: CASSLGPGGRTEAFF.

Here the CDR3 reads CASRTTLGLYTEAFF. For the CDR3, the DNA is TGCGCCAGCAGAACGACACTGGGCCTGTACACTGAAGCTTTCTTT. The genes are TRBV10-2 and TRBJ1-1, with no clear D. The germline V gene has CDR1 WSHSY and CDR2 SAAADI. The CDR3 runs 15 residues. Trimming shortened V by 6 bases and J by 3 bases, and 17 bases separated the two germline ends.

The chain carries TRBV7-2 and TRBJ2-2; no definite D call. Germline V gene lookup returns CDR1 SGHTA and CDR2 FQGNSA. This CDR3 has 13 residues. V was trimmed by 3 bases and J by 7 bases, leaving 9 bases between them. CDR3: CASSLSRLGELFF. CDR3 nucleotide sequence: TGTGCCAGCAGCTTGAGCAGACTCGGGGAGCTGTTTTTT.

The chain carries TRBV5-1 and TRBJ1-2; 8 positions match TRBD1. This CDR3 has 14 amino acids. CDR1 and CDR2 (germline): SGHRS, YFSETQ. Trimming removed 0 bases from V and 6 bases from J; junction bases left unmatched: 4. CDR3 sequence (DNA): TGCGCCAGCAGCTTGGCCACAGGGGGGGATGGCTACACCTTC. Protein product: CASSLATGGDGYTF.